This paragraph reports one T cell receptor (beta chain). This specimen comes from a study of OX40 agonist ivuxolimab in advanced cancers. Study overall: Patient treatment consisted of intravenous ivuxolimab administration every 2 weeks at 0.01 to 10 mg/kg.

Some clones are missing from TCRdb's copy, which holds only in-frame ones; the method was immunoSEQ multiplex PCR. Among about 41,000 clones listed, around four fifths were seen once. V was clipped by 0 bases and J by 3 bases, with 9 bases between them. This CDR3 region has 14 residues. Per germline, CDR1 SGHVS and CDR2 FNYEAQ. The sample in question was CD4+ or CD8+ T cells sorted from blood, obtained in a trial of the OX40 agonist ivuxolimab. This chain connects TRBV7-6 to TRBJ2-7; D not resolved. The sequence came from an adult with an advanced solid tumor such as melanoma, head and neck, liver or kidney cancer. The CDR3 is CASSLAPGVYEQYF. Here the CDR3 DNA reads TGTGCCAGCAGCTTAGCACCAGGAGTCTACGAGCAGTACTTC. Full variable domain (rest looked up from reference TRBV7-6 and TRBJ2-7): GAGVSQSPRYKVTKRGQDVALRCDPISGHVSLYWYRQALGQGPEFLTYFNYEAQQDKSGLPNDRFSAERPEGSISTLTIQRTEQRDSAMYRCASSLAPGVYEQYFGPGTRLTVT.